Below, one TCR beta chain is given with its context. Its matching antigen is unknown. In germline, CDR1 is DFQATT, CDR2 SNEGSKA (reference sequence). This CDR3 has 15 amino acids. Trimming pared 5 bases from V and 1 base from J, leaving 17 bases between. Per the original methods: With a range of roughly 23,224 to 690,600, the median per sample was roughly 95,000 TCRs. One entry per CDR3 protein, called by TCRdb with MiXCR from the RACE reads. TCRdb assigned the V and J calls; the authors' analysis was not used. The sample lists 250,000 to 300,000 distinct CDR3 sequences, 7.7% occurring once. Time point of the sample: pre-sensitization, week 0. The sample's treatment: therapeutic diphenylcyclopropenone sensitization with weekly scalp DPC. Alopecia patients, 18 to 70 years old and DPC-suitable, served as donors. The record originates from a study of human T cells and chemical hapten exposure. Study as a whole: Sensitization employed 2% DPC on approximately 2 cm by approximately 2 cm of upper inner arm skin.

Overall study findings and caveats: More PT1 expanded TCRs went with higher patch test scores.

Sequenced here: whole blood, sampled in connection with sensitization to the hapten diphenylcyclopropenone (DPC). The sequence came from a man between 18 and 29 years old with alopecia areata. Some clones in this sample may be carry-over from other donors' samples. The J gene is TRBJ1-2, the V gene TRBV20-1; D unresolved. The DNA of the CDR3 is TGCAGTGCTGGAGGAGTCGAAACATTTAACTATGGCTACACCTTC. It codes for CSAGGVETFNYGYTF.